This T cell receptor (beta chain) originates from a study of blood T cell repertoires in COVID-19. Background on the study: COVID-19 samples collected from the United States, Italy and Spain covered acute and convalescent phases.

Germline-derived CDR1 and CDR2 are SGHKS and YYEKEE (reference sequence). This CDR3 contains 15 residues. V dropped 0 bases and J dropped 6 bases, with 13 bases sitting between them. Original handling: Scientists estimated how many nucleated cells there were by amplifying reference gene primers. This table comes from immunoSEQ multiplex PCR, and its TCRdb copy is limited to in-frame clones, with some not included. D and trimming were read from the DNA, whereas the V and J calls and clone size are those reported in that table. Found here are more than 250,000 clones, approximately 78% of them singletons; the top ten hold about 5%.

The sequence derives from a man aged 35 to 55 who had been exposed to COVID-19. The sequenced sample consisted of PBMCs or T cells enriched from blood (not recorded which). V is TRBV5-5 and J is TRBJ1-5; D unclear. The CDR3 coding sequence is TGTGCCAGCAGCTTGGCGGGGATGCGATCTCAGCCCCAGCATTTT. It encodes CASSLAGMRSQPQHF.